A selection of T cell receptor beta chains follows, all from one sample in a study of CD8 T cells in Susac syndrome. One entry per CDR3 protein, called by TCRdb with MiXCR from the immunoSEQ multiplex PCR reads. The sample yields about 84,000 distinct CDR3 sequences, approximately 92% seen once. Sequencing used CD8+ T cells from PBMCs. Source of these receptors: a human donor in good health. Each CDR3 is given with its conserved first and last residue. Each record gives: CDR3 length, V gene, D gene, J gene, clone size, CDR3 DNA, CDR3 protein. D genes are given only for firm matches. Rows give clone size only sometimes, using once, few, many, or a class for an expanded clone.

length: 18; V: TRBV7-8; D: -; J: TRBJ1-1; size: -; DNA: TGTGCCAGCAGCTATCAGTGGACCACAGGAATTTCGGGGACTGAAGCTTTCTTT; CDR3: CASSYQWTTGISGTEAFF
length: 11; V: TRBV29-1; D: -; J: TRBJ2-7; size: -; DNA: TGCAGCGTTGGTGGGTCCTACGAGCAGTACTTC; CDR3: CSVGGSYEQYF
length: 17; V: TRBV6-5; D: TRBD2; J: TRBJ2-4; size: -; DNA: TGTGCCAGCAGTTACCCGGGACTAGCGGGGACCAAAAACATTCAGTACTTC; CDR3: CASSYPGLAGTKNIQYF
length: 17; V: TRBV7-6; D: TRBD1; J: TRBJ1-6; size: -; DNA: TGTGCCAGCAGCCCCTATAGGGGACAGATCTATAATTCACCCCTCCACTTT; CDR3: CASSPYRGQIYNSPLHF
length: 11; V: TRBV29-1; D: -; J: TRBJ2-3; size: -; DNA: TGCAGCGTTGAAAACGGGCAGGATCAGTATTTT; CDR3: CSVENGQDQYF
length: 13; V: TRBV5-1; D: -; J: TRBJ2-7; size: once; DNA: TGCGCCAGCGCCCCCGACCCGGGGAGGGAGCAGTACTTC; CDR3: CASAPDPGREQYF
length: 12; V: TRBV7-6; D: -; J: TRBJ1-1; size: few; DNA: TGTGCCAGCAGCTTGGTCGGAAGTGAAGCTTTCTTT; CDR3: CASSLVGSEAFF
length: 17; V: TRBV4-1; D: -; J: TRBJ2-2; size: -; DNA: TGCGCCAGCAGCCAAGACTGGCTAGCGCAAAACACCGGGGAGCTGTTTTTT; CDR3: CASSQDWLAQNTGELFF
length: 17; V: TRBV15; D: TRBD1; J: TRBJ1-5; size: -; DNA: TGTGCCATTTCAGGGGGCAGGTTGGGATATAGCAATCAGCCCCAGCATTTT; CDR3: CAISGGRLGYSNQPQHF
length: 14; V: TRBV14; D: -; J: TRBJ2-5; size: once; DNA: TGTGCCAGCAGCCAAGTAAGACTCCGAGAGACCCAGTACTTC; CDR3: CASSQVRLRETQYF
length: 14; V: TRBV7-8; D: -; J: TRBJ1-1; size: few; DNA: TGTGCCAGCAGCCTCCTTGGAGGGGACACTGAAGCTTTCTTT; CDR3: CASSLLGGDTEAFF
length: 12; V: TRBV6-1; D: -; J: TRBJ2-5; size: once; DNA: TGTGCCAGCAGTGAACCAGAGGAGACCCAGTACTTC; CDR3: CASSEPEETQYF
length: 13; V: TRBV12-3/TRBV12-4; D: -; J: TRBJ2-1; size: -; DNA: TGTGCCAGCAGTTTATCGGGGGTCGTTGAGCAGTTCTTC; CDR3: CASSLSGVVEQFF
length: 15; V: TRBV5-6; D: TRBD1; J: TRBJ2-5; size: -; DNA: TGTGCCAGCAGCCCGGACAGGGAGGACCAAGAGACCCAGTACTTC; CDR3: CASSPDREDQETQYF
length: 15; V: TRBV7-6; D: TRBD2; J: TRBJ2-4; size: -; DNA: TGTGCCAGCAGCCCGAGCGGGGGGAGCAAAAACATTCAGTACTTC; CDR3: CASSPSGGSKNIQYF
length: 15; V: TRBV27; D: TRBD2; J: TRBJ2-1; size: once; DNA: TGTGCCAGCAGTTTATCTAGCGGGGGAAATAATGAGCAGTTCTTC; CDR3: CASSLSSGGNNEQFF
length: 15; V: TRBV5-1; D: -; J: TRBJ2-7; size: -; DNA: TGCGCCAGCAGCTTGGTTGGACTACCATACTACGAGCAGTACTTC; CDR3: CASSLVGLPYYEQYF
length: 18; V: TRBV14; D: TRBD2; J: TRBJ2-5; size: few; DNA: TGTGCCAGCAGCCAAAATTACCCCCTAACGGGGGGGCCAGAGACCCAGTACTTC; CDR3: CASSQNYPLTGGPETQYF
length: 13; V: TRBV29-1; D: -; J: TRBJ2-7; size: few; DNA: TGCAGCTTCTTAGGGACCTTAAATTACGAGCAGTACTTC; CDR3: CSFLGTLNYEQYF
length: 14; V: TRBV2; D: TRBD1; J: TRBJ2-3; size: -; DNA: TGTGCCAGACTCCGGGACAGGGGGGCAGATACGCAGTATTTT; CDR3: CARLRDRGADTQYF
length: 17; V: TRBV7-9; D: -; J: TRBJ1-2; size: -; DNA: TGTGCCAGCAGCTTGTTGAGGGAACAGAGAATTGACTATGGCTACACCTTC; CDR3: CASSLLREQRIDYGYTF
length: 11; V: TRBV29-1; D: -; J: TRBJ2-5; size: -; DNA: TGCAGCGTCCCAAAAGCGCAGACCCAGTACTTC; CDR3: CSVPKAQTQYF
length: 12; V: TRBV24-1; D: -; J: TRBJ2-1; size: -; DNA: TGTGCCACCAGTCCGGGGGGCCCTGAGCAGTTCTTC; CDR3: CATSPGGPEQFF
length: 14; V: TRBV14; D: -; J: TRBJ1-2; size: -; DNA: TGTGCCAGCAGCCAAGATTTCGCCCAGTTGAGCTACACCTTC; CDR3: CASSQDFAQLSYTF
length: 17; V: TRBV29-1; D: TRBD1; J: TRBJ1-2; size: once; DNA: TGCAGCGTTGAAGGAGGGACAGGGGTGGACGATCTCTATGGCTACACCTTC; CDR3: CSVEGGTGVDDLYGYTF
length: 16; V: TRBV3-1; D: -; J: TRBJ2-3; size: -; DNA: TGTGCCAGCAGCAAACCCCCCGGGACGAGGACAGATACGCAGTATTTT; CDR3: CASSKPPGTRTDTQYF
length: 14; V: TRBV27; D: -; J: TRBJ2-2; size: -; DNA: TGTGCCAGTACAGCAGGGGTCGGCACCGGGGAGCTGTTTTTT; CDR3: CASTAGVGTGELFF
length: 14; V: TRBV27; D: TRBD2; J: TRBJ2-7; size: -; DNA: TGTGCCAGCAGTTTGGGTAGCGGGGCCTACGAGCAGTACTTC; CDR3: CASSLGSGAYEQYF
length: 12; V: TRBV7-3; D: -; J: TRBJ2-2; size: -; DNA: TGTGCCAGCAGTCTAGCTGGCGGGGAGCTGTTTTTT; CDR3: CASSLAGGELFF
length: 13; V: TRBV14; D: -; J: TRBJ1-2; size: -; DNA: TGTGCCAGCAGCCAACCAGGGGATTATGGCTACACCTTC; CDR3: CASSQPGDYGYTF
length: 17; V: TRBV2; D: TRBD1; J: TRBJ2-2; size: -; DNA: TGTGCCAGCAGGGTTCCCCGGGACAGAACGAACACCGGGGAGCTGTTTTTT; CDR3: CASRVPRDRTNTGELFF
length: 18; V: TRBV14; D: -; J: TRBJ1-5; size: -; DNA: TGTGCCAGCAGCCTACCCACCTGGGTCACACGGGGCAATCAGCCCCAGCATTTT; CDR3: CASSLPTWVTRGNQPQHF
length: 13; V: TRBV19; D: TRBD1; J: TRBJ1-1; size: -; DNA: TGTGCCAGTAGTATTAGGGGGCTTGATGAAGCTTTCTTT; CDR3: CASSIRGLDEAFF
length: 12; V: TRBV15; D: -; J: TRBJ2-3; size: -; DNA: TGTGCCACCAGCAGAGATACAGATACGCAGTATTTT; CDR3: CATSRDTDTQYF
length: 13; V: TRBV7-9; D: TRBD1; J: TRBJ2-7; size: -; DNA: TGTGCCAGCAGCCGCGGGACAGGACACGAGCAGTACTTC; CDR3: CASSRGTGHEQYF
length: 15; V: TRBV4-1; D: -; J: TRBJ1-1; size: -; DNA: TGCGCCAGCAGCCGGGGGGGGGCAGGGAACACTGAAGCTTTCTTT; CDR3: CASSRGGAGNTEAFF
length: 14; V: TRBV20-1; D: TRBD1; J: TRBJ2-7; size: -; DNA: TGCAGTGCTAGTGTCGGGACAGGAGCCTACGAGCAGTACTTC; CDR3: CSASVGTGAYEQYF
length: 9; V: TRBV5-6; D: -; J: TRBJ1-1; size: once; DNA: TGTGCCAGCGGGCCGGGATCTTTCTTT; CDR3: CASGPGSFF
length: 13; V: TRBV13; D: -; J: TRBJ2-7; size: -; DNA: TGTGCCAGCAGCTCAGGACGGACTATGGAGCAGTACTTC; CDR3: CASSSGRTMEQYF
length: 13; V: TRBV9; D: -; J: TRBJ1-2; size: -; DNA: TGTGCCAGCAGCGATCGACAGGACTATGGCTACACCTTC; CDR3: CASSDRQDYGYTF